This T cell receptor beta chain emerged from a study of control samples from healthy donors and cancer patients (dated by TCRdb to about 2020). Libraries were constructed by the immunoSEQ multiplex PCR assay. Entries here come from immuneACCESS through TCRdb and include only in-frame sequences with V and J called. Some clones fail to appear in such tables; in the studies checked, an unresolved V gene covers under half of the shortfall, and the cause of the remainder is unknown. Here the sample has roughly 93,000 clones; around 90% occur a single time. The ten largest clonotypes hold 9% to 10% of the sample. CDR1 and CDR2, looked up from the germline V gene, are SNHLY and FYNNEI. From the cysteine through the phenylalanine, the CDR3 covers 12 amino acids. The only DNA kept is the CDR3, 36 bases in frame from the first base. V is pared back by 6 bases and J by 2 bases, with 7 bases lying between the germline termini.

This clone was counted once. Its binding antigen is unknown. Base qualities are not recorded, but no much larger clone differs from it by a single base. The V gene is TRBV2 and the J gene is TRBJ1-1; the D gene identity is not certain. The sequenced sample was PBMCs. The sequence was collected from a woman aged 50 to 60 with colorectal cancer. At the DNA level, the sequence is TGTGCCAGCAGAGGAAGAAACACTGAAGCTTTCTTT. It encodes CASRGRNTEAFF.